These 3 T cell receptor beta chains were sequenced from one sample in a study of breast tumors, draining lymph nodes, adjacent tissues (dated by TCRdb to 2015 to 2016). To prepare the library, multiplex PCR was applied. TCRdb shows the sequencer as Illumina HiSeq 2000. The public reads were reanalyzed by TCRdb: fastp trimming at Q25, MiXCR alignment, in-frame beta chains only. Rows are combined by CDR3 protein, so each entry shows the most common genes and DNA. This sample is represented by over 20,000 distinct CDR3 sequences; about 70% of them were singletons. The ten largest clones add up to 15% to 20% of the sample. The sample consisted of tumor-adjacent breast tissue. These receptors were taken from a female donor with breast cancer. Some clones in this sample may be carry-over from other donors' samples.

This clonotype has ten or more counts. This may come from a read error, since a much larger clone is one base off. V gene TRBV6-6 combines with J gene TRBJ2-1; 12 nucleotides match TRBD2. CDR1 is MNHNY, CDR2 SVGAGI, per germline (reference sequence). This CDR3 spans 17 amino acids. With V trimmed by 5 bases and J by 2 bases, 7 bases remained unmatched. CDR3 nucleotide sequence: TGTGCCAGCAGTCCTAGCGGGAGGGGGCTGGCCTACAATGAGCAGTTCTTC. Protein sequence: CASSPSGRGLAYNEQFF.

This clonotype showed up many times. V and J are TRBV7-2 and TRBJ2-3; tentatively, D is TRBD1 (5 bases). Trimming removed 2 bases at V and 10 bases at J, with 19 bases between. From germline, CDR1 is SGHTA and CDR2 FQGNSA. The CDR3 extends over 15 amino acids. The chain's CDR3 is CASSLRGMGRQAQYF. In DNA, the CDR3 is TGTGCCAGCAGCTTAAGGGGTATGGGCAGACAAGCGCAGTATTTT.

The J gene is TRBJ1-6, the V gene TRBV6-1, with 10 bases lining up with TRBD1. Per germline, CDR1 MNHNS and CDR2 SASEGT. Trimming removed 8 bases from V and 10 bases from J; junction bases left unmatched: 5. The CDR3 consists of 13 residues. CDR3 protein: CASPRDRGSPLHF. CDR3 DNA sequence: TGTGCCAGCCCCCGGGACAGGGGATCACCCCTCCACTTT.